Each of the 5 T cell receptor beta chains below was sequenced from the same sample in a study of shared clonotypes between healthy human individuals. Some clones are missing from TCRdb's copy, which holds only in-frame ones; the method was immunoSEQ multiplex PCR. The data show roughly 550,000 clones, around 95% seen once. CD45RO-negative CD8 cells positively selected for CCR7 made up the naive population, which excluded terminally differentiated effector memory CD45RA+ cells. The sample was naive CD8+ T cells sorted from blood. These receptors all stem from a woman aged 25 to 39 in good health.

Only a few counts were recorded for this clone. This chain links TRBV9 with TRBJ1-1; D remains ambiguous. V lost 3 bases and J lost 0, with 3 bases in between. This CDR3 is 12 amino acids long. Germline V gene data show CDR1 as SGDLS and CDR2 as YYNGEE. The chain's CDR3 is CASSGMNTEAFF. CDR3 DNA sequence: TGTGCCAGCAGCGGGATGAACACTGAAGCTTTCTTT.

The rearrangement links TRBV7-9 to TRBJ2-1; TRBD1 agrees at 8 bases. V lost 5 bases to trimming and J lost 5 bases; unmatched junction nucleotides: 2. CDR1 and CDR2 (germline): SEHNR, FQNEAQ (reference sequence). There are 13 residues in the CDR3. In nucleotides, the CDR3 is TGTGCCAGCAGCGCGGGACAGGACAATGAGCAGTTCTTC. Protein product: CASSAGQDNEQFF.

V usage is TRBV9 and J usage is TRBJ2-7; D unclear. The CDR3 has 13 amino acids. Germline V CDR1 and CDR2: SGDLS, YYNGEE. Trimming shortened V by 3 bases and J by 1 base, and 8 bases separated the two germline ends. CDR3 nucleotides: TGTGCCAGCAGCGCAACGGAGTCCTACGAGCAGTACTTC. Amino acid sequence: CASSATESYEQYF.

This chain joins TRBV20-1 and TRBJ2-7; D unclear. V gave up 3 bases and J gave up 6 bases, with 9 bases separating them. Per the germline V gene, CDR1 is DFQATT and CDR2 is SNEGSKA (reference sequence). The CDR3 has 11 residues. The CDR3 DNA reads TGCAGTGCTAGTTTGGGCGCCGAGCAGTACTTC. The encoded protein is CSASLGAEQYF.

The chain has TRBV10-3 and TRBJ2-7; no clear D. The CDR3 sequence is 12 residues long. Germline-derived CDR1 and CDR2 are ENHRY and SYGVKD. Trimming took 2 bases from V and 6 from J, leaving 8 bases between them. CDR3 DNA: TGTGCCATCAGTGAGCTTATGGGCGAGCAGTACTTC. Its protein is CAISELMGEQYF.